This T cell receptor beta chain was sequenced in a study of blood T cell repertoires in COVID-19 (dated by TCRdb to the early 2020s). About the investigation overall: Collaborator samples came from the United States, Italy and Spain and covered acute and convalescent phases of COVID-19. The material from the prospective study consisted of cDNA or gDNA derived from T cells, B-cell-depleted T cells, or PBMCs. Deeply sampled blood TCRbeta repertoires from subjects exposed to, actively infected with, or recovered from COVID-19 were included in the dataset. The repertoires were made available in a free public database intended to serve as a resource for research on the immune response to SARS-CoV-2. Samples came from the ongoing ImmuneRACE study (first 160 participants) plus 1,254 subjects from 6 global collaborators. Nearly every sample came with metadata listing a de-identified subject ID, COVID-19 status, age in years and sex. Where HLA class I and class II types were available, the types were taken from metadata supplied by the sample provider, not from assay-based typing.

The collaborating institutions used their own protocols to collect whole blood in K2EDTA tubes. Collaborator samples were shipped for TCRbeta analysis as frozen whole blood, isolated PBMCs, or DNA extracted from either sample type. From the cysteine through the phenylalanine, the CDR3 covers 15 amino acids. Only CDR3 DNA remains: 45 bases, in frame from the first base. Looking up the germline V gene yields CDR1 MGHRA and CDR2 YSYEKL. Relative to germline, V is 0 bases shorter and J is 2 bases shorter, with 9 bases between their ends. The immunoSEQ Assay, a bias-controlled multiplex PCR, was used to amplify TCRbeta CDR3 regions from genomic DNA. As for how the authors treated the data: The number of nucleated cells in each sample was estimated by amplification of reference gene primers within the assay. To quantify the absolute abundance of each unique TCRbeta CDR3 rearrangement, sequence reads were collapsed and filtered. For each sample, productive Simpson clonality was calculated as the square root of Simpson's diversity index over productive rearrangements. In TCRdb, the immuneACCESS table is reduced to in-frame sequences with V and J assigned. These tables do not hold every clone; where another copy was compared, an unresolved V gene accounts for under half, and the others remain unexplained. V, J and clone size were drawn from that table, and D and trimming were deduced from the DNA. The sample includes around 80,000 clones, with around 88% observed a single time. Together, the top ten hold just under 0.6% of the sample.

Study-wide findings and limitations: How much clinical and demographic metadata was included differed by source and by participant, and the metadata was provided uncurated.

As to this clone: Its antigen is currently not known. Within one base of it there is no much larger clone, and no base qualities were kept.

The chain joins TRBV4-1 to TRBJ2-3; no D gene can be assigned with confidence. Sequenced sample: peripheral blood. This clonotype was sampled from a man aged 55 to 70 with acute or convalescent COVID-19. DNA sequence: TGCGCCAGCAGCCAAGATGGGCCGAACACAGATACGCAGTATTTT. It is translated as CASSQDGPNTDTQYF.